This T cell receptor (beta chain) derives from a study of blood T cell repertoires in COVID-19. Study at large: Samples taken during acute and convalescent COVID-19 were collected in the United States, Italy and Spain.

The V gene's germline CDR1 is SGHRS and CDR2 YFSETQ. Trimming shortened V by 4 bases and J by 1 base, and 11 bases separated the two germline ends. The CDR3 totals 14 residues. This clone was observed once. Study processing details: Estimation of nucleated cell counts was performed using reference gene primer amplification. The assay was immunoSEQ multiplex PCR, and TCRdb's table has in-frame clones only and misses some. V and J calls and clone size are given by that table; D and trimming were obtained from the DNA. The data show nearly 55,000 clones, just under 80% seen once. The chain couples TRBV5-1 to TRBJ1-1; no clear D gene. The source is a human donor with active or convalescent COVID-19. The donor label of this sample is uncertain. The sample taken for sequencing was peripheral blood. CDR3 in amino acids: CASSLLETNTEAFF. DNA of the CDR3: TGCGCCAGCAGCCTGCTAGAAACGAACACTGAAGCTTTCTTT.